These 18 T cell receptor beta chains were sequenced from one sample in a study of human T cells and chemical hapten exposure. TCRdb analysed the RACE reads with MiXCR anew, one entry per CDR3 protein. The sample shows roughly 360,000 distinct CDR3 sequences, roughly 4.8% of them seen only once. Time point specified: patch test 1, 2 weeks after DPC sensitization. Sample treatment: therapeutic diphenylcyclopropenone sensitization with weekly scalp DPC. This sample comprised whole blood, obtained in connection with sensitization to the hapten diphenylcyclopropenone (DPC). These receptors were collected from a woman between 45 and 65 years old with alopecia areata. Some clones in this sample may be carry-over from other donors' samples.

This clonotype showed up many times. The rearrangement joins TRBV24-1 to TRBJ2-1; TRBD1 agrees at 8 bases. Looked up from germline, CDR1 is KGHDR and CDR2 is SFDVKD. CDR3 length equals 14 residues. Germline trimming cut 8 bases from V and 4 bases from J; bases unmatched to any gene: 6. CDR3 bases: TGTGCCACCACCCGGACAGGGAGTTACAATGAGCAGTTCTTC. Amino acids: CATTRTGSYNEQFF.

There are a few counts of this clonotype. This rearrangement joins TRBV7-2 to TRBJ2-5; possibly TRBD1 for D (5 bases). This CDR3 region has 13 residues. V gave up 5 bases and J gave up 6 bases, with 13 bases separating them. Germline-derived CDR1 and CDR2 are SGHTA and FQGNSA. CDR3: CASSPDKGKTQYF. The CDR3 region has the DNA TGTGCCAGCAGCCCTGACAAGGGGAAGACCCAGTACTTC.

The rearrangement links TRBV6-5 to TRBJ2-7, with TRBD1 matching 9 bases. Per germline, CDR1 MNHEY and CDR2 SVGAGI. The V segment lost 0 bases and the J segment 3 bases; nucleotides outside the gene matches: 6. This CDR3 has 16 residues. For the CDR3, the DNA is TGTGCCAGCAGTTACTCGGTCTCGGGACAGGGCTACGAGCAGTACTTC. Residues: CASSYSVSGQGYEQYF.

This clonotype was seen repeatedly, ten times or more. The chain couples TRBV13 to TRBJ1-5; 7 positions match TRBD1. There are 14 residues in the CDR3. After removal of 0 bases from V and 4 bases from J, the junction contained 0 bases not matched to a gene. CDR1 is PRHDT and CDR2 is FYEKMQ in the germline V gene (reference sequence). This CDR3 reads CASSLGTGNQPQHF. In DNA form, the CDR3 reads TGTGCCAGCAGCTTAGGGACAGGGAATCAGCCCCAGCATTTT.

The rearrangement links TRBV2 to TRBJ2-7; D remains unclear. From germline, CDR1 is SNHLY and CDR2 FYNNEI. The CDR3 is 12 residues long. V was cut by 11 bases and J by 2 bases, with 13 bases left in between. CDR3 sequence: CAGAVITYEQYF. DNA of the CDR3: TGTGCCGGAGCCGTGATCACCTACGAGCAGTACTTC.

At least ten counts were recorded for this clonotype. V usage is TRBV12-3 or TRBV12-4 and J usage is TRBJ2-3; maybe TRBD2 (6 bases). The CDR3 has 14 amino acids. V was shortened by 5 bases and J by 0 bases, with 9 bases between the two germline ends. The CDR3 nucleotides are TGTGCCAGCAGTCACGGGACTAGCACAGATACGCAGTATTTT. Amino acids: CASSHGTSTDTQYF.

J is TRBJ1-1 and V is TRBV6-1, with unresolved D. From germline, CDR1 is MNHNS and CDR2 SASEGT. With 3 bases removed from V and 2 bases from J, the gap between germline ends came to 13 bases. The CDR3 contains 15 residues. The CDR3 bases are TGTGCCAGCAGTGACATCCGGATACCTAACACTGAAGCTTTCTTT. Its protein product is CASSDIRIPNTEAFF.

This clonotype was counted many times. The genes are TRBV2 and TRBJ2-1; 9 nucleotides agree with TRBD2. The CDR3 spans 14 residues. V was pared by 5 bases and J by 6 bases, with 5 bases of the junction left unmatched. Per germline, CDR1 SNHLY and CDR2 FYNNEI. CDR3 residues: CASSSGLAGNEQFF. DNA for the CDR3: TGTGCCAGCAGTTCGGGACTAGCTGGCAATGAGCAGTTCTTC. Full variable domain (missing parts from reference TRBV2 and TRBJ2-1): EPEVTQTPSHQVTQMGQEVILRCVPISNHLYFYWYRQILGQKVEFLVSFYNNEISEKSEIFDDQFSVERPDGSNFTLKIRSTKLEDSAMYFCASSSGLAGNEQFFGPGTRLTVL.

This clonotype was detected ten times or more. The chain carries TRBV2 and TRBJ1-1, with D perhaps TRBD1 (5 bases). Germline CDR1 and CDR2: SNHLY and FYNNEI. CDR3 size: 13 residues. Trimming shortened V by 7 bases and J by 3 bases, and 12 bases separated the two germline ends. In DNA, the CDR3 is TGTGCCAGCAAAGGAGAAGGGGACACTGAAGCTTTCTTT. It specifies CASKGEGDTEAFF.

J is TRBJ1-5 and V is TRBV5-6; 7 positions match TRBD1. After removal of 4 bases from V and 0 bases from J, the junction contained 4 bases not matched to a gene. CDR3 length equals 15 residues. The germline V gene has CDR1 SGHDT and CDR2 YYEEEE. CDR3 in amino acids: CASSQGQSSNQPQHF. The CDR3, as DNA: TGTGCCAGCAGCCAGGGACAGAGTAGCAATCAGCCCCAGCATTTT. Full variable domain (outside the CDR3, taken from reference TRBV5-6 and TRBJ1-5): DAGVTQSPTHLIKTRGQQVTLRCSPKSGHDTVSWYQQALGQGPQFIFQYYEEEERQRGNFPDRFSGHQFPNYSSELNVNALLLGDSALYLCASSQGQSSNQPQHFGDGTRLSIL.

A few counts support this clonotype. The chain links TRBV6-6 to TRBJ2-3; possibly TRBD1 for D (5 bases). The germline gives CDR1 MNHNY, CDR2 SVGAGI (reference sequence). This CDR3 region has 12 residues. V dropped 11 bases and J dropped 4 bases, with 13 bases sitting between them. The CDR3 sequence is CAGARPPDTQYF. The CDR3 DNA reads TGTGCCGGGGCAAGGCCTCCAGATACGCAGTATTTT.

CDR3 sequence reads: CASSSPGLGTEAFF. The CDR3 DNA is TGTGCCAGCAGCTCCCCAGGGTTGGGAACTGAAGCTTTCTTT. This rearrangement joins TRBV7-8 to TRBJ1-1; D is perhaps TRBD1 (5 bases). V was shortened by 4 bases and J by 5 bases, with 14 bases between the two germline ends. Looked up from germline, CDR1 is SGHVS and CDR2 is FQNEAQ. The length of the CDR3 is 14 residues. Together with reference TRBV7-8 and TRBJ1-1, the CDR3 gives the full variable domain: GAGVSQSPRYKVAKRGQDVALRCDPISGHVSLFWYQQALGQGPEFLTYFQNEAQLDKSGLPSDRFFAERPEGSVSTLKIQRTQQEDSAVYLCASSSPGLGTEAFFGQGTRLTVV.

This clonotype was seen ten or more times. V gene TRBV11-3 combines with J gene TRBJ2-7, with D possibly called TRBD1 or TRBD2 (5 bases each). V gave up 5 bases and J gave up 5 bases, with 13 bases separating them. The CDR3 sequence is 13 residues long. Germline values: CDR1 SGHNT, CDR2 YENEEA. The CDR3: CASSPARGNEQYF. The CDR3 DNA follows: TGTGCCAGCAGCCCGGCACGGGGCAACGAGCAGTACTTC.

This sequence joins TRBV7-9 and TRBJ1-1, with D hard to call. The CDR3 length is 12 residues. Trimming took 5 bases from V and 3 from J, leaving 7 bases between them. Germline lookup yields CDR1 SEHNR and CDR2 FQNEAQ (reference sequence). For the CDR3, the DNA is TGTGCCAGCAGCCGGAGTGACACTGAAGCTTTCTTT. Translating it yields CASSRSDTEAFF. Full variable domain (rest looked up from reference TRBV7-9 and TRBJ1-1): DTGVSQNPRHKITKRGQNVTFRCDPISEHNRLYWYRQTLGQGPEFLTYFQNEAQLEKSRLLSDRFSAERPKGSFSTLEIQRTEQGDSAMYLCASSRSDTEAFFGQGTRLTVV.

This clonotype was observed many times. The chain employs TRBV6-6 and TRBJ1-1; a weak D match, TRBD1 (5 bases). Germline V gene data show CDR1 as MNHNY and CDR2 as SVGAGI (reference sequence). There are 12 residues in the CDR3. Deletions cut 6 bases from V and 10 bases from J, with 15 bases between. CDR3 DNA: TGTGCCAGCAGCCCTTTGGACATTAGAGCTTTCTTT. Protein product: CASSPLDIRAFF.

The CDR3 DNA sequence: TGTGCCAGCAGCTTAGTAGGAGACAGGGTGGTTTTTTTTACAGATACGCAGTATTTT. Encoded protein: CASSLVGDRVVFFTDTQYF. V gene TRBV7-9 combines with J gene TRBJ2-3; 7 nucleotides line up with TRBD1. The junction had 16 bases not matched to a gene; V was cut back by 1 base and J by 3 bases. This CDR3 region has 19 residues. The V gene's germline CDR1 is SEHNR and CDR2 FQNEAQ (reference sequence).

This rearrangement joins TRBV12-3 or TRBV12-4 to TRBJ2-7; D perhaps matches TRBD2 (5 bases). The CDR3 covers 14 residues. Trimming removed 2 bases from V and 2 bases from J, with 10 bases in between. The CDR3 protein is CASSLRWEPYEQYF. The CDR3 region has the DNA TGTGCCAGCAGTTTACGGTGGGAGCCCTACGAGCAGTACTTC.

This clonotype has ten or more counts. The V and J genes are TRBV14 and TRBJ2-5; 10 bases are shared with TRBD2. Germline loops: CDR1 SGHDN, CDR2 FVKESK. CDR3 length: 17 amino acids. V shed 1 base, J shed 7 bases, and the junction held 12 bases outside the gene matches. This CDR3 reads CASSQVSGLAVSRTQYF. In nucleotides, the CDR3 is TGTGCCAGCAGCCAAGTTTCTGGACTAGCGGTTTCTAGGACCCAGTACTTC.